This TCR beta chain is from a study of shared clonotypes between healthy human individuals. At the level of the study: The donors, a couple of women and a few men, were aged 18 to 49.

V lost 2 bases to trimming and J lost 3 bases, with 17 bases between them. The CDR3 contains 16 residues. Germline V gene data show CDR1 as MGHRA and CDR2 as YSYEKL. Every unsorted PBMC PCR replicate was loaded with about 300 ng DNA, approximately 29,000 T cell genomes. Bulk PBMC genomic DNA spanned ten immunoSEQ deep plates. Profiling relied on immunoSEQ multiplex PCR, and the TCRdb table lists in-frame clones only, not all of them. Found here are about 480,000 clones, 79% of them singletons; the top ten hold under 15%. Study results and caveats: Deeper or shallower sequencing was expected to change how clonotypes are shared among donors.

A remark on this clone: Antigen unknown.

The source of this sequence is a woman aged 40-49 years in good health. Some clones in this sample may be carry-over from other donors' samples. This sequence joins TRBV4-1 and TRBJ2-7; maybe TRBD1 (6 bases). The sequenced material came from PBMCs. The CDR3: CASSQMTGSSLYEQYF. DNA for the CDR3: TGCGCCAGCAGCCAAATGACAGGATCTAGTCTCTACGAGCAGTACTTC.